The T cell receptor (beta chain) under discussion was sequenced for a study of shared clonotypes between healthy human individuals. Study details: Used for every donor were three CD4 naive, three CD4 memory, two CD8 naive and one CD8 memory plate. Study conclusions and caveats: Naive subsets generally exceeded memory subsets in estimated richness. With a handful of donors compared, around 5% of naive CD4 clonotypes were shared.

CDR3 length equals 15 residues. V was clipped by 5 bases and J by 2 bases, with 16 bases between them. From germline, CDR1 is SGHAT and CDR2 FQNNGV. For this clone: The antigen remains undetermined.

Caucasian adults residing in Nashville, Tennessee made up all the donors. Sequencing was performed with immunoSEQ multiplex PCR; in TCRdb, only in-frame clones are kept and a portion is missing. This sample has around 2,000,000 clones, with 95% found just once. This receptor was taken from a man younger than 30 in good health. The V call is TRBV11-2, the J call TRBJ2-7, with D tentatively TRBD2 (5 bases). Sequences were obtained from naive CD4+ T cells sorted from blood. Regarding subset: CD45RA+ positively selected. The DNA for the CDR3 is TGTGCCAGCAGCCGTGAGGGATTTATAGCCTACGAGCAGTACTTC. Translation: CASSREGFIAYEQYF.